This TCR beta chain was sequenced in a study of cytomegalovirus exposure and HLA in healthy donors. The germline V gene encodes CDR1 MNHEY and CDR2 SVGAGI. V was clipped by 5 bases and J by 5 bases, with 15 bases between them. The CDR3 sequence is 15 residues long. The assay was immunoSEQ multiplex PCR, and TCRdb's table has in-frame clones only and misses some. The sample includes over 200,000 clones, 70% to 90% of them seen just once. The TCR sequence derives from a woman between 18 and 30 years old in good health and CMV-seronegative. This chain joins TRBV6-5 and TRBJ2-2, with TRBD2 as a possible D gene (7 bases). Sample: PBMCs. The CDR3 reads CASSARTRGTGELFF. As DNA, the CDR3 is TGTGCCAGCAGTGCACGGACTAGGGGGACCGGGGAGCTGTTTTTT.